This TCR beta chain was captured in a study of blood T cell repertoires in COVID-19. Data came from immunoSEQ multiplex PCR; TCRdb stores just in-frame clones and leaves some out. The table includes some 200,000 clones, around nine tenths detected once. Germline V gene sequence: CDR1 MNHEY, CDR2 SMNVEV (reference sequence). V lost 2 bases and J lost 8, with 12 bases in between. This CDR3 has 13 residues. The sequence came from a woman between 18 and 29 years old who had recovered from COVID-19. This chain joins TRBV27 and TRBJ1-2; possible D gene TRBD1, 5 bases. The sample comprised peripheral blood. The CDR3 is CASSLSRAKGYTF. The DNA of the CDR3 is TGTGCCAGCAGTTTAAGCAGGGCAAAAGGCTACACCTTC.